This T cell receptor (beta chain) was identified in a study of T cell responses to AZD1222 COVID-19 vaccine. With respect to this clone: The antigen remains unidentified.

From germline, CDR1 is MNHEY and CDR2 SVGAGI. V lost 8 bases, J lost 3 bases, and 17 bases lay in between. The CDR3 runs 14 residues. The protocol was immunoSEQ multiplex PCR, while the TCRdb copy is restricted to in-frame clones and leaves out a portion. The table lists 110,000 to 150,000 clones, about nine tenths of them singletons. Study conclusions and caveats: Mapped onto spike, vaccine-associated CD4 TCRs spanned it and were dominant at 160-218 and 743-854. White British ancestry dominated among donors, who included more females, and clonal diversity was possibly underestimated. Spike-specific TCR breadth and depth both grew after two AZD1222 doses. In all cases, repertoires were sampled only after the peak T cell response.

V usage is TRBV6-5 and J usage is TRBJ2-7; a weak D match, TRBD2 (6 bases). The specimen comprised peripheral blood, sampled on day 0 of AZD1222 vaccination. This sequence originates from an adult in good health. The CDR3 loop is CASGLRGDYYEQYF. For the CDR3, the DNA is TGTGCCAGCGGATTGCGGGGTGACTACTACGAGCAGTACTTC.